The TCR beta chain under discussion was sequenced for a study of tumor-infiltrating lymphocytes in primary liver carcinoma. As concerns this clonotype: Sequence at one end of the junction differs from germline and may be a read error.

RNA and DNA were co-extracted from about 19-30 mg of unsorted bulk tissue. Surgery removed the patients' primary liver carcinoma. A constant-region primer primed TCR beta cDNA synthesis from roughly 510 ng of total RNA. Employing slightly modified ARM-PCR, three nested multiplex PCR rounds were run, and these gave rise to the TCR beta libraries. Each CDR3 protein is one row after TCRdb ran MiXCR on the multiplex PCR reads. The sample has about 120,000 distinct CDR3 sequences; nearly 70% are singletons. Sequenced: tumor-adjacent normal liver tissue. The TCR sequence derives from a woman aged 55 to 70 with primary liver carcinoma and hepatitis B virus infection.

The CDR3 region is CANSLAGVETQYF. In DNA, the CDR3 is TGTGCCAACAGTTTAGCGGGAGTGGAGACCCAATACTTC. The V call is TRBV12-3 or TRBV12-4, the J call TRBJ2-5; 9 positions agree with TRBD2. The CDR3 extends over 13 amino acids.